Below, 19 T cell receptor beta chains from the same sample are listed, as sequenced in a study of cytomegalovirus exposure and HLA in healthy donors. The PCR ran on 60 Vbeta and 13 Jbeta primers. Some clones are missing from TCRdb's copy, which holds only in-frame ones; the method was immunoSEQ multiplex PCR. The sample lists about 170,000 clones, approximately 78% occurring once. The sequenced sample consisted of PBMCs. The source of these receptors is a human donor in good health.

This sequence joins TRBV5-4 and TRBJ2-7; 8 nucleotides line up with TRBD1. The CDR3 sequence is 15 residues long. Trimming at V came to 0 bases and at J to 4 bases, leaving 6 bases not matched to a gene. The germline V gene has CDR1 SGHNT and CDR2 YYREEE (reference sequence). The CDR3 sequence: CASSLENRGRYEQYF. The CDR3 region has the DNA TGTGCCAGCAGCTTGGAGAACAGGGGGAGGTACGAGCAGTACTTC.

The rearrangement uses TRBV5-4 and TRBJ1-1; D remains unclear. The ends were cut back, 0 bases at V and 7 bases at J, with 10 bases in the middle. This CDR3 is 13 amino acids long. Germline V gene data show CDR1 as SGHNT and CDR2 as YYREEE (reference sequence). CDR3 loop: CASSLEATVEAFF. CDR3 coding DNA: TGTGCCAGCAGCTTGGAAGCGACGGTTGAAGCTTTCTTT.

The rearrangement joins TRBV30 to TRBJ2-6; D gene uncertain. This CDR3 comprises 14 residues. V was trimmed by 4 bases and J by 2 bases, leaving 9 bases between them. CDR1 GTSNPN and CDR2 SVGIG come from the germline V gene (reference sequence). The CDR3 region is CAWIRETGANVLTF. The CDR3, as DNA: TGTGCCTGGATTCGAGAGACTGGGGCCAACGTCCTGACTTTC.

This clone was seen more than once but under ten times. The chain links TRBV5-1 to TRBJ2-2; 8 positions agree with TRBD1. The length of the CDR3 is 15 residues. The ends lost 5 bases at V and 4 bases at J; junction bases unmatched: 7. Per the germline V gene, CDR1 is SGHRS and CDR2 is YFSETQ. This CDR3 is CASRPGGEGTGELFF. In DNA, the CDR3 is TGCGCCAGCAGGCCAGGGGGCGAGGGCACCGGGGAGCTGTTTTTT.

The rearrangement links TRBV5-1 to TRBJ1-3; D not resolved. The V end lost 0 bases, the J end lost 4 bases, and 14 bases lay between the germline ends. From germline, CDR1 is SGHRS and CDR2 YFSETQ. This CDR3 has 16 residues. CDR3 nucleotide sequence: TGCGCCAGCAGCTTGGCCGGCACAGAAAGAGGAAACACCATATATTTT. Amino acid sequence: CASSLAGTERGNTIYF.

This clone was detected only once. Here the CDR3 reads CASSGPDRNTEAFF. The CDR3, as DNA: TGTGCCAGCAGCGGACCGGACAGGAACACTGAAGCTTTCTTT. The V and J genes are TRBV27 and TRBJ1-1; TRBD1 might be the D (6 bases). V was trimmed by 6 bases and J by 1 base, leaving 12 bases between them. Germline values: CDR1 MNHEY, CDR2 SMNVEV (reference sequence). This CDR3 is 14 amino acids long.

This clone appeared a few times. The CDR3 DNA sequence: TGCGCCAGCAGCCAAGGGGGCTATACGTACGAGCAGTACTTC. This codes for CASSQGGYTYEQYF. V gene TRBV4-3 combines with J gene TRBJ2-7; possibly TRBD1 for D (5 bases). V was pared by 1 base and J by 4 bases, with 11 bases between. In germline, CDR1 is LGHNA, CDR2 YSLEER. The CDR3 totals 14 residues.

This chain links TRBV15 with TRBJ1-5, with 7 bases matching TRBD1. This CDR3 spans 18 amino acids. The germline V gene has CDR1 LNHNV and CDR2 YYDKDF (reference sequence). After removal of 0 bases from V and 6 bases from J, the junction contained 14 bases not matched to a gene. CDR3 in DNA: TGTGCCACCAGCAGAGACCTAAAGCCCGACAGGGCAGGTCAGCCCCAGCATTTT. It codes for CATSRDLKPDRAGQPQHF.

In its sample, this clone was seen a few times. The rearrangement links TRBV2 to TRBJ1-1; D is unclear. This CDR3 comprises 13 residues. Germline V gene lookup returns CDR1 SNHLY and CDR2 FYNNEI. Deletions cut 4 bases from V and 3 bases from J, with 9 bases between. The CDR3 region has the DNA TGTGCCAGCAGTGTTGAGGGAGACACTGAAGCTTTCTTT. Encoded protein: CASSVEGDTEAFF.

V gene TRBV7-9 combines with J gene TRBJ1-2; D uncertain. This CDR3 has 10 amino acids. Per the germline V gene, CDR1 is SEHNR and CDR2 is FQNEAQ (reference sequence). V gave up 4 bases and J gave up 6 bases, with 3 bases separating them. In DNA, the CDR3 is TGTGCCAGCAGCTCCGATGGCTACACCTTC. Encoded protein: CASSSDGYTF.

The CDR3 nucleotides read TGCAGCACCCAGGAGGGCAGGGATGGCTACACCTTC. This gives the protein CSTQEGRDGYTF. The rearrangement links TRBV29-1 to TRBJ1-2, with a weak D call TRBD1 (5 bases). V was cut by 8 bases and J by 6 bases, with 16 bases left in between. The germline V gene encodes CDR1 SQVTM and CDR2 ANQGSEA. This CDR3 has 12 amino acids. Full variable domain (rest looked up from reference TRBV29-1 and TRBJ1-2): SAVISQKPSRDICQRGTSLTIQCQVDSQVTMMFWYRQQPGQSLTLIATANQGSEATYESGFVIDKFPISRPNLTFSTLTVSNMSPEDSSIYLCSTQEGRDGYTFGSGTRLTVV.

There are a few counts of this clone. The CDR3 region is CASSSIQGNTEAFF. The CDR3 nucleotides are TGTGCCAGCAGCAGCATACAGGGGAACACTGAAGCTTTCTTT. The chain links TRBV7-6 to TRBJ1-1, with D possibly being TRBD1 (6 bases). CDR3 length: 14 amino acids. Germline V lookup: CDR1 SGHVS, CDR2 FNYEAQ. Deletions cut 5 bases from V and 1 base from J, with 11 bases between.

This clone was detected once. This chain uses TRBV27 with TRBJ2-5; maybe TRBD2 (6 bases). The CDR3 runs 16 residues. Per the germline V gene, CDR1 is MNHEY and CDR2 is SMNVEV (reference sequence). Trimming left V 4 bases short and J 1 base short, with 16 bases between. CDR3 nucleotides: TGTGCCAGCAGTTCCCCGAATCGGGGGTCCCAAGAGACCCAGTACTTC. Amino acids: CASSSPNRGSQETQYF.

The chain joins TRBV2 to TRBJ2-1, with 13 bases matching TRBD2. CDR1 and CDR2 (germline): SNHLY, FYNNEI. The CDR3 length is 15 residues. Trimming removed 6 bases from V and 6 bases from J; junction bases left unmatched: 5. The DNA of the CDR3 is TGTGCCAGCAGAAGAACTAGCGGGGGGGTCAATGAGCAGTTCTTC. Protein sequence: CASRRTSGGVNEQFF.

The chain carries TRBV29-1 and TRBJ1-2; D is undetermined. Germline V CDR1 and CDR2: SQVTM, ANQGSEA. V lost 4 bases and J 6 bases, leaving 12 bases between the germline ends. This CDR3 has 12 residues. The CDR3 DNA is TGCAGCGTTGGGGCCCAATGGGATGGCTACACCTTC. Translated: CSVGAQWDGYTF.

About this clone itself: Sequence at one end of the junction differs from germline and may be a read error. This chain joins TRBV7-9 and TRBJ2-5; D possibly corresponds to TRBD2 (7 bases). Per germline, CDR1 SEHNR and CDR2 FQNEAQ (reference sequence). The CDR3 is made up of 13 amino acids. The CDR3 DNA sequence: TGTGCCAGCAGCACGGGGGGCCAAGGGACCCAGTACTTC. Residues: CASSTGGQGTQYF.

This clone was found a few times. The chain employs TRBV11-2 and TRBJ2-1; TRBD2 is a possible D gene (6 bases). In germline, CDR1 is SGHAT, CDR2 FQNNGV. CDR3 length: 13 residues. The V gene lost 3 bases and the J gene lost 7 bases, with 10 bases spanning the gap. CDR3 coding DNA: TGTGCCAGCAGCTTCCCGGGGAGGAATGAGCAGTTCTTC. It is translated as CASSFPGRNEQFF.

The chain combines TRBV11-2 with TRBJ2-1, with 7 bases fitting TRBD2. Per the germline V gene, CDR1 is SGHAT and CDR2 is FQNNGV. The CDR3 has 15 residues. V shed 2 bases, J shed 4 bases, and the junction held 5 bases outside the gene matches. This CDR3 is CASSLSSGDYNEQFF. The CDR3 DNA reads TGTGCCAGCAGCTTATCCAGCGGGGATTACAATGAGCAGTTCTTC.

This chain links TRBV7-2 with TRBJ1-5; D may be TRBD1 (6 bases). This CDR3 spans 15 amino acids. Trimming stripped 5 bases from V and 1 base from J, with 12 bases between. Germline assignment: CDR1 SGHTA and CDR2 FQGNSA. Here the CDR3 reads CASSLTTGSNQPQHF. The DNA of the CDR3 is TGTGCCAGCAGCCTCACTACAGGGAGCAATCAGCCCCAGCATTTT.